This T cell receptor (beta chain) was found in a study of cytomegalovirus exposure and HLA in healthy donors. For this clone: Its cognate antigen is unknown.

The CDR3 length is 16 residues. V gave up 2 bases and J gave up 1 base, with 12 bases separating them. Per germline, CDR1 MGHRA and CDR2 YSYEKL. With 60 Vbeta and 13 Jbeta primers, the PCR was carried out. TCRdb's table, derived via immunoSEQ multiplex PCR, lists solely in-frame clones and lacks some. The sample contains 110,000 to 150,000 clones, about three quarters of which appear only once. Overall study results and limits: An ancestry cluster, one associated with Asian ancestry, reportedly showed fewer N-insertions than the approximately 650-donor mean in a later analysis.

This sequence joins TRBV4-1 and TRBJ1-5, with a possible D match to TRBD1 (6 bases). This receptor was obtained from a male donor in good health and CMV-seropositive. The sequencing input was PBMCs. CDR3 amino acids: CASSQNRAVSNQPQHF. As DNA, the CDR3 is TGCGCCAGCAGCCAAAACAGGGCAGTAAGCAATCAGCCCCAGCATTTT.